This TCR beta chain was captured in a study of shared clonotypes between healthy human individuals. On the study more broadly: CD4 naive cells filled three plates per donor, CD4 memory three, CD8 naive two and CD8 memory one.

Deletions cut 3 bases from V and 5 bases from J, with 16 bases between. Looked up from germline, CDR1 is MGHDK and CDR2 is SYGVNS. The CDR3 runs 15 residues. As regards this clone: Its antigen is unknown.

Points from the study as a whole: Non-shared clonotypes were found to have lower generation probabilities than the clonotypes that were shared by all four of the sorted-subset donors. Investigators collected only blood, and repertoires in tissues likely differ.

Methods used by the authors: Quality scores were absent from the junction-only immunoSEQ sequences, so filtering differed. Generated by immunoSEQ multiplex PCR, the TCRdb table keeps only in-frame clones and is missing some. That table supplies the V and J calls and clone size; D and trimming were determined from the DNA. The table shows 2 million to 2.5 million clones, with almost 96% occurring only once. This rearrangement joins TRBV25-1 to TRBJ2-5; perhaps TRBD1 as D (6 bases). This sequence was found in a man between 18 and 35 years old in good health. Sequencing was performed on naive CD4+ T cells sorted from blood. The subset: CD45RA+ positively selected. CDR3 DNA: TGTGCCAGCAGTGAGTTCCGGCAGGGGCTGGAGACCCAGTACTTC. Translating it yields CASSEFRQGLETQYF.